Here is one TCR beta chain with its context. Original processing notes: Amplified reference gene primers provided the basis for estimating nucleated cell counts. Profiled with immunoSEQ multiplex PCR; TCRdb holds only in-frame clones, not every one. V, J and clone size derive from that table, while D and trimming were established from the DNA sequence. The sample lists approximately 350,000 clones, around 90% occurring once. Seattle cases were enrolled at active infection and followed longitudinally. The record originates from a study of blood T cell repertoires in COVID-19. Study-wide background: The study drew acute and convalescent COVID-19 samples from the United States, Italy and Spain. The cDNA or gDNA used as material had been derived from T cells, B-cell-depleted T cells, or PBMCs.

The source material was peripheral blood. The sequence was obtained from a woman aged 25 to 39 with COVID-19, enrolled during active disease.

The CDR3 DNA follows: TGTGCCAGCAGCCTTCTGGGAGGAGACAACACCTACGAGCAGTACTTC. Protein product: CASSLLGGDNTYEQYF. The V gene is TRBV7-6, the J gene TRBJ2-7, with a tentative D call TRBD2 (6 bases). The V and J ends lost 5 bases and 2 bases respectively, with 19 bases between them. This CDR3 is 16 amino acids long. CDR1 is SGHVS, CDR2 FNYEAQ, per germline.